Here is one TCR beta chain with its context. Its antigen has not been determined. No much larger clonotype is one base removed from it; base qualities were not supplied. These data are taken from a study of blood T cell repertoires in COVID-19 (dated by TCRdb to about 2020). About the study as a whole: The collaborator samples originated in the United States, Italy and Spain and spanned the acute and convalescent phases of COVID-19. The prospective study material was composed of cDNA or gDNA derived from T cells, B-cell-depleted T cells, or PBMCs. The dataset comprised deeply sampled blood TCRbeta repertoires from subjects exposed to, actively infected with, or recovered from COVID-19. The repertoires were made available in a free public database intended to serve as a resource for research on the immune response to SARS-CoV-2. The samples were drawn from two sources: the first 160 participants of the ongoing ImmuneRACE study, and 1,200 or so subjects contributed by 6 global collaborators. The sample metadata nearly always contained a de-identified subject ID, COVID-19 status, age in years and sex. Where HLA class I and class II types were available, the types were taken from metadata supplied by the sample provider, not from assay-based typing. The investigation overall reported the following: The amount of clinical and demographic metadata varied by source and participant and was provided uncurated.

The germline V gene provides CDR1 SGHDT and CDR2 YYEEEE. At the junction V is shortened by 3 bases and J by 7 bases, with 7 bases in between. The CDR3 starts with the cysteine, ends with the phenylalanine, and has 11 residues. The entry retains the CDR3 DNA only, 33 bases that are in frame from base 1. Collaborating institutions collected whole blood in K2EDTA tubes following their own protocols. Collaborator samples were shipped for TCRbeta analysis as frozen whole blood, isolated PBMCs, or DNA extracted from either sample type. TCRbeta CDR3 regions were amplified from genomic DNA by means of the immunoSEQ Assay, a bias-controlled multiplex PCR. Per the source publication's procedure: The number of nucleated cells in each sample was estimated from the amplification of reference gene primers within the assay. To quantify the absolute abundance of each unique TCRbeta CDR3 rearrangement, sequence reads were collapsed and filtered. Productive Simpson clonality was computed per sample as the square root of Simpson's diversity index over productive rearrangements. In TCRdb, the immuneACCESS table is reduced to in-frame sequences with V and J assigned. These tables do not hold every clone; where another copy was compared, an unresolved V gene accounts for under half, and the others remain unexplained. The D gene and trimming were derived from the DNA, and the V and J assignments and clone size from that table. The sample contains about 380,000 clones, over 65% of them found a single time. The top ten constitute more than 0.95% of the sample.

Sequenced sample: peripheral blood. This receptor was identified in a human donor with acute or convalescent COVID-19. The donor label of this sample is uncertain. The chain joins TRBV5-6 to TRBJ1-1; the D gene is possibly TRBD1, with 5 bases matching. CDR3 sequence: CASSSQGEAFF. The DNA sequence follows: TGTGCCAGCAGCTCCCAGGGTGAAGCTTTCTTT.